The 20 T cell receptor beta chains presented below share a single source sample, sequenced in a study of blood T cells in healthy people across ages. A sample-barcoded 5' primer and a J-beta primer mix were used in a second PCR of about 7 to 12 cycles. TCRdb processed the 5' RACE reads anew with MiXCR; each CDR3 protein has one entry. The sample lists more than 1,400,000 distinct CDR3 sequences; approximately 38% were seen once. Sequenced: blood. The receptor source for this set is a woman younger than 35 in good health.

The chain joins TRBV7-8 to TRBJ2-3; D is perhaps TRBD2 (7 bases). Germline V gene data show CDR1 as SGHVS and CDR2 as FQNEAQ. The V end was cut by 2 bases, the J end by 4 bases, with 19 bases between. CDR3 length: 17 amino acids. This chain's CDR3 is CASSLRKLGGASDTQYF. CDR3 bases: TGTGCCAGCAGCTTAAGAAAGCTGGGGGGGGCTTCAGATACGCAGTATTTT.

V is TRBV5-1 and J is TRBJ1-2; weak D call: TRBD1 (5 bases). Germline V gives CDR1 SGHRS, CDR2 YFSETQ. V was cut by 0 bases and J by 4 bases, with 16 bases left in between. CDR3 length: 16 residues. The CDR3 loop reads CASSLEGSVGGYGYTF. The CDR3 bases are TGCGCCAGCAGCTTGGAGGGCAGTGTGGGGGGCTATGGCTACACCTTC.

The CDR3 DNA sequence: TGTGCCAGCAGCCAACGGGGGACGAATGAAGCTTTCTTT. Translating gives CASSQRGTNEAFF. V gene TRBV3-1 combines with J gene TRBJ1-1, with a tentative D call TRBD1 (5 bases). CDR1 and CDR2 from the germline V gene are LGHDT and YNNKEL (reference sequence). Trimming removed 2 bases from V and 7 bases from J, with 11 bases in between. The CDR3 runs 13 residues.

This sequence joins TRBV12-3 or TRBV12-4 and TRBJ1-1; D call uncertain. Trimming shortened V by 6 bases and J by 4 bases, and 12 bases separated the two germline ends. This CDR3 spans 13 amino acids. The CDR3 loop reads CASSKGIVTEAFF. CDR3 coding DNA: TGTGCCAGCAGCAAAGGGATCGTCACTGAAGCTTTCTTT.

The chain recombines TRBV27 with TRBJ2-7; D is unresolved. From germline, CDR1 is MNHEY and CDR2 SMNVEV (reference sequence). The V and J ends lost 6 bases and 6 bases respectively, with 12 bases between them. The CDR3 has 12 amino acids. The CDR3 nucleotides read TGTGCCAGCAGGGACCCTTTTGGCGAGCAGTACTTC. It specifies CASRDPFGEQYF.

The chain employs TRBV2 and TRBJ2-1; TRBD2 might be the D (6 bases). Trimming shortened V by 7 bases and J by 8 bases, and 30 bases separated the two germline ends. The CDR3 sequence is 18 residues long. CDR1 SNHLY and CDR2 FYNNEI come from the germline V gene. The DNA for the CDR3 is TGTGCCAGCACAGCTGCGGGACGGACGGGAGTTTTTAGGGATGAGCAGTTCTTC. Translated: CASTAAGRTGVFRDEQFF. Full variable domain (missing parts from reference TRBV2 and TRBJ2-1): EPEVTQTPSHQVTQMGQEVILRCVPISNHLYFYWYRQILGQKVEFLVSFYNNEISEKSEIFDDQFSVERPDGSNFTLKIRSTKLEDSAMYFCASTAAGRTGVFRDEQFFGPGTRLTVL.

V is TRBV6-5 and J is TRBJ2-7; 12 positions match TRBD2. Germline loops: CDR1 MNHEY, CDR2 SVGAGI. CDR3 length: 16 amino acids. The ends lost 4 bases at V and 0 bases at J; junction bases unmatched: 4. DNA of the CDR3: TGTGCCAGCAGTTCCTGGACTAGCGGGACCTCCTACGAGCAGTACTTC. Its protein product is CASSSWTSGTSYEQYF.

This clonotype was counted only a few times. The chain joins TRBV27 to TRBJ2-7; D uncertain. Germline CDR1 reads MNHEY; CDR2 reads SMNVEV (reference sequence). V lost 4 bases to trimming and J lost 6 bases, with 19 bases between them. The CDR3 loop spans 15 amino acids. CDR3 loop: CASSSHTLPLPEQYF. The CDR3 nucleotides are TGTGCCAGCAGTTCGCATACCCTACCTCTGCCCGAGCAGTACTTC.

Comment on this clonotype: One end of the junction fails to match germline, which may point to a read error. The chain couples TRBV7-8 to TRBJ2-3; no firm D call. This CDR3 contains 15 residues. CDR1 is SGHVS, CDR2 FQNEAQ, per germline. The CDR3 bases are TGTGCCAGCAGCTTAGTGGTTAGTAACACAGATACGCGGTATTTT. Its translation: CASSLVVSNTDTRYF.

The table lists this clonotype with a few counts. The rearrangement uses TRBV4-1 and TRBJ2-5, with TRBD2 matching over 8 bases. Germline V gives CDR1 MGHRA, CDR2 YSYEKL. This CDR3 region has 14 residues. V gave up 6 bases and J gave up 6 bases; unmatched junction bases: 9. The CDR3 reads CASSLGLAEKTQYF. The CDR3 region has the DNA TGCGCCAGCAGTCTCGGACTAGCTGAGAAGACCCAGTACTTC.

The V gene is TRBV10-3, the J gene TRBJ2-3; the D is unclear. Trimming cost V 6 bases and J 0 bases, with 4 bases left between them. CDR3 length: 12 amino acids. Germline V gives CDR1 ENHRY, CDR2 SYGVKD. CDR3 nucleotide sequence: TGTGCCATCAGCCGAAGCACAGATACGCAGTATTTT. This encodes CAISRSTDTQYF.

The chain recombines TRBV3-1 with TRBJ1-2, with TRBD1 identical over 10 bases. The CDR3 runs to 14 residues. CDR1 and CDR2 from the germline V gene are LGHDT and YNNKEL (reference sequence). After removal of 3 bases from V and 8 bases from J, the junction contained 6 bases not matched to a gene. CDR3 coding DNA: TGTGCCAGCAGCCAGACAGGGGGCGCGGCAGGCTACACCTTC. Translation gives CASSQTGGAAGYTF.

The sample holds a few counts of this clonotype. This sequence joins TRBV20-1 and TRBJ1-2; D is ambiguous. Per germline, CDR1 DFQATT and CDR2 SNEGSKA (reference sequence). V was pared by 5 bases and J by 2 bases, with 9 bases between. The CDR3 has 12 amino acids. CDR3 in amino acids: CSAADTNYGYTF. For the CDR3, the DNA is TGCAGTGCTGCCGACACGAACTATGGCTACACCTTC.

This clonotype was recorded only once. This chain uses TRBV6-1 with TRBJ2-7; no firm D call. Trimming pared 3 bases from V and 0 bases from J, leaving 18 bases between. Germline CDR1 and CDR2: MNHNS and SASEGT. The CDR3 consists of 17 residues. The chain's CDR3 is CASSDGPWVPSSYEQYF. The DNA for the CDR3 is TGTGCCAGCAGTGACGGCCCATGGGTCCCATCCTCCTACGAGCAGTACTTC.

The chain recombines TRBV6-7 with TRBJ2-1; 7 bases align to TRBD2. TRBV6-7 is annotated as an ORF whose role is uncertain. Trimming removed 9 bases from V and 7 bases from J; junction bases left unmatched: 12. This CDR3 comprises 14 residues. CDR3 DNA: TGTGCCAGTAGGGACTACCCCCTAAAGAATGAGCAGTTCTTC. Its protein product is CASRDYPLKNEQFF.

The chain recombines TRBV20-1 with TRBJ2-7; D perhaps matches TRBD2 (6 bases). This CDR3 region has 13 residues. V was cut by 7 bases and J by 5 bases, with 18 bases left in between. Germline V CDR1 and CDR2: DFQATT, SNEGSKA (reference sequence). CDR3 protein: CSVTFGGTHEQYF. The DNA for the CDR3 is TGCAGTGTTACATTTGGGGGGACCCACGAGCAGTACTTC.

This chain uses TRBV6-2 or TRBV6-3 with TRBJ2-4; 7 bases fit TRBD2. The germline V gene encodes CDR1 MNHEY and CDR2 SVGEGT. The CDR3 is 11 residues long. Unmatched junction bases numbered 9, after V lost 9 bases and J lost 13 bases. Here the CDR3 reads CASFAAGEQYF. The CDR3 nucleotides are TGTGCCAGTTTCGCCGCGGGGGAGCAGTACTTC.

This clonotype was detected a few times. This chain uses TRBV4-1 with TRBJ2-1; no definite D call. CDR3 size: 14 residues. Per the germline V gene, CDR1 is MGHRA and CDR2 is YSYEKL. V was pared by 0 bases and J by 5 bases, with 8 bases between. In nucleotides, the CDR3 is TGCGCCAGCAGCCAAGACCCAAGGAACAATGAGCAGTTCTTC. Protein product: CASSQDPRNNEQFF.

In its sample, this clonotype was seen once. The chain combines TRBV12-3 or TRBV12-4 with TRBJ2-1; perhaps D is TRBD1 or TRBD2 (6 bases each). The V end lost 5 bases, the J end lost 9 bases, and 17 bases lay between the germline ends. This CDR3 spans 14 amino acids. DNA of the CDR3: TGTGCCAGCAGTACCGGGGGCGGCCCTCGTGAGCAGTTCTTC. Its protein is CASSTGGGPREQFF.

There are many counts of this clonotype. V and J are TRBV3-1 and TRBJ2-1, with D perhaps being TRBD1 or TRBD2 (6 bases each). The CDR3 contains 18 residues. The V end lost 0 bases, the J end lost 6 bases, and 21 bases lay between the germline ends. Germline V gene data show CDR1 as LGHDT and CDR2 as YNNKEL (reference sequence). The CDR3 region is CASSQDEGGWKSSNEQFF. DNA of the CDR3: TGTGCCAGCAGCCAAGATGAAGGGGGGTGGAAGTCGAGCAATGAGCAGTTCTTC.